Listed below are T cell receptor beta chains from one sample, sequenced in a study of T cell responses to AZD1222 COVID-19 vaccine. Using immunoSEQ multiplex PCR, the repertoire was profiled, and TCRdb retains in-frame clones only, with some absent. Of 140,000 to 150,000 clones listed, approximately 85% were seen once; the top ten hold about 8%. This material consisted of peripheral blood, taken on day 0 of AZD1222 vaccination. The receptor set was obtained from an adult in good health. Both conserved end residues are part of each CDR3. The order of the fields is J gene, V gene, CDR3 protein.

TRBJ2-2 | TRBV15 | CATSRGDAGELFF
TRBJ2-2 | TRBV6-5 | CASSLRVHVTGELFF
TRBJ2-7 | TRBV13 | CASSLRERGGRDEQYF
TRBJ2-1 | TRBV10-2 | CASTARAGNEQFF
TRBJ1-5 | TRBV2 | CASTASGAQPQHF
TRBJ2-3 | TRBV4-1 | CASSQERGDTQYF
TRBJ2-2 | TRBV9 | CASSVGEVVLAGELFF
TRBJ2-1 | TRBV7-2 | CASSSQGALRNEQFF
TRBJ2-7 | TRBV6-5 | CASSHHPYEQYF
TRBJ1-4 | TRBV18 | CASSPPGPLGKLFF
TRBJ1-4 | TRBV9 | CASSSGRFEKLFF